What follows are 4 T cell receptor beta chains derived from one specimen sequenced in a study of technical replicates of blood from several donors. Using immunoSEQ multiplex PCR, the repertoire was profiled, and TCRdb retains in-frame clones only, with some absent. The profile shows roughly 70,000 clones, around 94% of them singletons. The sample consisted of T cells isolated from PBMCs. The source of these receptors is a human donor in good health.

The V call is TRBV27, the J call TRBJ1-2; 9 bases agree with TRBD1. From germline, CDR1 is MNHEY and CDR2 SMNVEV (reference sequence). The CDR3 spans 13 residues. V lost 6 bases, J lost 6 bases, and 5 bases stayed unmatched. CDR3 nucleotide sequence: TGTGCCAGCAGATCGGACAGGGGCCATGGCTACACCTTC. This sequence encodes CASRSDRGHGYTF.

This clone was picked up one time. This chain connects TRBV6-5 to TRBJ2-7; a possible D gene is TRBD1 (8 bases). The germline gives CDR1 MNHEY, CDR2 SVGAGI. The length of the CDR3 is 15 residues. V lost 5 bases to trimming and J lost 5 bases, with 19 bases between them. The CDR3 coding sequence is TGTGCCAGCAGTCGGGCGACAGGGGAGGGGCACGAGCAGTACTTC. Translating gives CASSRATGEGHEQYF.

This clone was recorded only once. This chain uses TRBV28 with TRBJ2-5; weak D call: TRBD1 (6 bases). The CDR3 is 19 residues long. V was trimmed by 3 bases and J by 5 bases, leaving 28 bases between them. Germline values: CDR1 MDHEN, CDR2 SYDVKM. The CDR3 nucleotides are TGTGCCAGCAGTTTCGTAGCGTCCATAATACAGGGCGTCCGGGAGACCCAGTACTTC. It encodes CASSFVASIIQGVRETQYF. Complete variable domain (other parts from reference TRBV28 and TRBJ2-5): DVKVTQSSRYLVKRTGEKVFLECVQDMDHENMFWYRQDPGLGLRLIYFSYDVKMKEKGDIPEGYSVSREKKERFSLILESASTNQTSMYLCASSFVASIIQGVRETQYFGPGTRLLVL.

This sequence joins TRBV5-6 and TRBJ2-7; D perhaps matches TRBD1 (6 bases). The V gene lost 4 bases and the J gene lost 6 bases, with 11 bases spanning the gap. Germline CDR1 SGHDT, CDR2 YYEEEE. The length of the CDR3 is 12 residues. CDR3 sequence: CASSGYRVEQYF. Here the CDR3 DNA reads TGTGCCAGCAGCGGGTACAGGGTCGAGCAGTACTTC.